The 28 T cell receptor beta chains presented below share a single source sample, sequenced in a study of beta chain features in type 1 diabetes. Of the isolated RNA, all was reverse transcribed, and so the sequenced material was expressed TCRB transcripts. Libraries were prepared by immunoSEQ multiplex PCR; TCRdb keeps only in-frame clonotypes and omits some of them. This sample carries 30,000 to 40,000 clones, 64% of them seen once, and the ten largest clones take approximately 2%. Sequencing was done on a sample of Tregs from blood. These receptors were taken from a woman in her twenties or thirties in good health.

This clone was found a few times. This rearrangement joins TRBV18 to TRBJ2-3; tentatively, D is TRBD1 (6 bases). Germline V gives CDR1 KGHSH, CDR2 LQKENI. V was pared by 6 bases and J by 0 bases, with 13 bases between. The CDR3 consists of 15 residues. In nucleotides, the CDR3 is TGTGCCAGCTCCCTCAGGGGCGGGAGCACAGATACGCAGTATTTT. Its translation: CASSLRGGSTDTQYF.

The rearrangement links TRBV5-1 to TRBJ2-7; 8 nucleotides agree with TRBD2. Trimming took 4 bases from V and 0 from J; bases not matched to a gene: 6. This CDR3 is built from 15 residues. Germline V gene sequence: CDR1 SGHRS, CDR2 YFSETQ. CDR3 in DNA: TGCGCCAGCAGCCCCTTGACTAGCGTCTCCTACGAGCAGTACTTC. Translated: CASSPLTSVSYEQYF.

V is TRBV10-3 and J is TRBJ1-2; D ambiguous. This CDR3 comprises 12 residues. Germline CDR1 and CDR2: ENHRY and SYGVKD. V was cut by 8 bases and J by 6 bases, with 13 bases left in between. CDR3 sequence reads: CAISAANDGYTF. The CDR3 DNA reads as TGTGCCATCTCGGCGGCCAACGATGGCTACACCTTC.

The table lists this clone with a count of one. J is TRBJ2-1 and V is TRBV2; 10 bases map to TRBD2. The trim removed 4 bases at V and 0 bases at J, leaving 0 bases unmatched. CDR1 is SNHLY and CDR2 is FYNNEI in the germline V gene. This CDR3 region has 15 residues. The CDR3 coding sequence is TGTGCCAGCAGTGTAGCGGGGGGCTCCTACAATGAGCAGTTCTTC. It encodes CASSVAGGSYNEQFF.

The gene calls are TRBV9 and TRBJ1-1; tentatively, D is TRBD1 (5 bases). The V gene's germline CDR1 is SGDLS and CDR2 YYNGEE. The CDR3 contains 17 residues. V gave up 1 base and J gave up 4 bases, with 20 bases separating them. In DNA, the CDR3 is TGTGCCAGCAGCGTAATGTCTGGGGGGGGATGGGGCACTGAAGCTTTCTTT. Protein sequence: CASSVMSGGGWGTEAFF.

This clone was recorded a few times. This chain connects TRBV28 to TRBJ2-4; TRBD2 agrees at 11 bases. This CDR3 has 16 residues. Germline assignment: CDR1 MDHEN and CDR2 SYDVKM. Germline trimming cut 5 bases from V and 7 bases from J; bases unmatched to any gene: 10. CDR3 nucleotides: TGTGCCAGCAGTCCAATCCGGACTAGCGGGTTGAACATTCAGTACTTC. Its translation: CASSPIRTSGLNIQYF.

The genes are TRBV5-1 and TRBJ1-4; D gene unclear. This CDR3 has 13 amino acids. The V gene's germline CDR1 is SGHRS and CDR2 YFSETQ. V lost 5 bases and J lost 1, with 6 bases in between. CDR3 sequence reads: CASRSGTNEKLFF. As DNA, the CDR3 is TGCGCCAGCAGGTCCGGAACTAATGAAAAACTGTTTTTT.

The V and J genes are TRBV9 and TRBJ2-3; 10 bases fit TRBD2. The V gene's germline CDR1 is SGDLS and CDR2 YYNGEE. The CDR3 has 16 amino acids. The V and J ends lost 3 bases and 2 bases, in that order; junction bases with no gene match: 6. CDR3 in amino acids: CASSEGLASDTDTQYF. The CDR3 nucleotides are TGTGCCAGCAGCGAGGGACTAGCGAGTGACACAGATACGCAGTATTTT.

Concerning this clone: This may be a read error: a much more frequent sequence differs by one nucleotide. The rearrangement uses TRBV7-9 and TRBJ2-2; 7 positions agree with TRBD2. V lost 5 bases, J lost 3 bases, and 3 bases stayed unmatched. Germline CDR1 reads SEHNR; CDR2 reads FQNEAQ (reference sequence). The CDR3 is 14 amino acids. The CDR3 reads CASSPRGDTGELFF. The CDR3 bases are TGTGCCAGCAGCCCTCGGGGGGACACCGGGGAGCTGTTTTTT.

The rearrangement links TRBV27 to TRBJ2-7; a possible D gene is TRBD2 (6 bases). CDR3 size: 13 residues. Germline V CDR1 and CDR2: MNHEY, SMNVEV (reference sequence). The V and J ends lost 6 bases and 5 bases respectively, with 14 bases between them. The DNA of the CDR3 is TGTGCCAGCAGAGGGACTCGGTACCACGAGCAGTACTTC. Protein sequence: CASRGTRYHEQYF.

In this sample, this clone turned up a few times. The V and J genes are TRBV7-9 and TRBJ2-1, with D possibly being TRBD1 (6 bases). Looked up from germline, CDR1 is SEHNR and CDR2 is FQNEAQ (reference sequence). CDR3 length: 14 residues. V lost 0 bases and J lost 8, with 11 bases in between. The CDR3 protein is CASSLARAGDEQFF. In DNA, the CDR3 is TGTGCCAGCAGCTTAGCGCGGGCAGGGGATGAGCAGTTCTTC.

The chain links TRBV2 to TRBJ2-3, with a weak D call TRBD2 (7 bases). The CDR3 runs to 14 residues. Trimming removed 4 bases at V and 9 bases at J, with 17 bases between. The germline gives CDR1 SNHLY, CDR2 FYNNEI. CDR3 nucleotides: TGTGCCAGCAGTGTCGATAACAGGGAGGGCACGCAGTATTTT. Translated, it gives CASSVDNREGTQYF.

This clone has a handful of counts. V usage is TRBV7-9 and J usage is TRBJ2-7; the match to TRBD2 covers 11 bases. V lost 1 base and J lost 2; bases outside the gene matches: 4. From germline, CDR1 is SEHNR and CDR2 FQNEAQ (reference sequence). This CDR3 is 16 amino acids long. This chain's CDR3 is CASSLDGTSGTYEQYF. In nucleotides, the CDR3 is TGTGCCAGCAGCTTAGATGGGACTAGCGGAACCTACGAGCAGTACTTC. Combining the CDR3 with reference TRBV7-9 and TRBJ2-7 gives the whole variable domain DTGVSQNPRHKITKRGQNVTFRCDPISEHNRLYWYRQTLGQGPEFLTYFQNEAQLEKSRLLSDRFSAERPKGSFSTLEIQRTEQGDSAMYLCASSLDGTSGTYEQYFGPGTRLTVT.

The J gene is TRBJ2-1, the V gene TRBV11-1; D uncertain. V lost 3 bases and J lost 9, with 12 bases in between. The CDR3 length is 13 residues. Germline V CDR1 and CDR2: SGHAT, FQDESV (reference sequence). CDR3 protein: CASSFDLLSEQFF. Here the CDR3 DNA reads TGTGCCAGCAGCTTTGATCTTCTTAGTGAGCAGTTCTTC.

The chain carries TRBV7-2 and TRBJ2-5; D ambiguous. The CDR3 totals 14 residues. The V gene lost 6 bases and the J gene lost 2 bases, with 13 bases spanning the gap. Germline V CDR1 and CDR2: SGHTA, FQGNSA. The CDR3 DNA sequence: TGTGCCAGCAGTCGATCAAGCGCGCAAGAGACCCAGTACTTC. Encoded protein: CASSRSSAQETQYF.

This rearrangement joins TRBV7-2 to TRBJ2-3; D might be TRBD2 (5 bases). Germline loops: CDR1 SGHTA, CDR2 FQGNSA. CDR3 length: 17 amino acids. V was trimmed by 2 bases and J by 1 base, leaving 16 bases between them. Here the CDR3 DNA reads TGTGCCAGCAGCTTATTTGGCGGGTCTCAGGGCACAGATACGCAGTATTTT. Its protein product is CASSLFGGSQGTDTQYF.

V and J are TRBV7-9 and TRBJ1-4; maybe TRBD1 (6 bases). Trimming stripped 3 bases from V and 4 bases from J, with 15 bases between. The CDR3 extends over 16 amino acids. CDR1 is SEHNR, CDR2 FQNEAQ, per germline (reference sequence). The CDR3 bases are TGTGCCAGCAGCTTGGGCGTGGGGGCCGGTAATGAAAAACTGTTTTTT. It is translated as CASSLGVGAGNEKLFF.

The chain is built from TRBV9 and TRBJ2-6, with 10 bases matching TRBD1. CDR1 is SGDLS, CDR2 YYNGEE, per germline. The CDR3 loop spans 18 amino acids. Unmatched junction bases numbered 6, after V lost 3 bases and J lost 0 bases. CDR3 nucleotides: TGTGCCAGCAGCGAGGGGACAGGGGTGTTCTCTGGGGCCAACGTCCTGACTTTC. Residues: CASSEGTGVFSGANVLTF.

This clone was seen a handful of times. This chain links TRBV5-4 with TRBJ2-1; D possibly corresponds to TRBD1 (7 bases). CDR3 length: 17 amino acids. CDR1 is SGHNT and CDR2 is YYREEE in the germline V gene (reference sequence). Between the trimmed V and J ends, which lost 9 bases and 5 bases, there was a span of 27 bases. CDR3 in amino acids: CANHPLGGQPINNEQFF. CDR3 DNA: TGTGCCAATCATCCGCTGGGGGGACAGCCCATTAACAATGAGCAGTTCTTC.

V is TRBV10-3 and J is TRBJ2-3, with TRBD2 matching 8 bases. Germline CDR1 and CDR2: ENHRY and SYGVKD. V lost 2 bases and J lost 0; bases outside the gene matches: 7. This CDR3 comprises 17 residues. The CDR3 DNA reads TGTGCCATCAGTGAGGCTGAAATAGCGGGGAGCACAGATACGCAGTATTTT. Amino acid sequence: CAISEAEIAGSTDTQYF.

The V gene is TRBV5-1, the J gene TRBJ2-5, with 9 positions matching TRBD2. V lost 4 bases and J lost 2; bases outside the gene matches: 6. This CDR3 is 15 amino acids long. CDR1 and CDR2 (germline): SGHRS, YFSETQ. CDR3 amino acids: CASSDGAGGQETQYF. In nucleotides, the CDR3 is TGCGCCAGCAGCGATGGTGCGGGAGGGCAAGAGACCCAGTACTTC. The complete variable domain, with remaining parts taken from reference TRBV5-1 and TRBJ2-5, reads KAGVTQTPRYLIKTRGQQVTLSCSPISGHRSVSWYQQTPGQGLQFLFEYFSETQRNKGNFPGRFSGRQFSNSRSEMNVSTLELGDSALYLCASSDGAGGQETQYFGPGTRLLVL.

V and J are TRBV4-1 and TRBJ2-1, with 7 bases matching TRBD2. Germline CDR1 and CDR2: MGHRA and YSYEKL. The V and J ends lost 8 bases and 6 bases, in that order; junction bases with no gene match: 13. There are 15 residues in the CDR3. CDR3 protein: CASAGGLPPANEQFF. For the CDR3, the DNA is TGCGCCAGCGCTGGGGGACTACCCCCAGCCAATGAGCAGTTCTTC.

A single count supports this clone. The chain joins TRBV25-1 to TRBJ2-3, with 7 nucleotides matching TRBD1. Germline values: CDR1 MGHDK, CDR2 SYGVNS. CDR3 length: 15 amino acids. The V gene end was trimmed by 2 bases and the J gene end by 0 bases; junction bases not matched to a gene: 2. CDR3 protein: CASSENRGSTDTQYF. In DNA form, the CDR3 reads TGTGCCAGCAGTGAAAACAGGGGTAGCACAGATACGCAGTATTTT.

This clone was recorded a few times. The J gene is TRBJ1-2, the V gene TRBV4-3, with D perhaps matching TRBD1 (5 bases). CDR1 and CDR2 from the germline V gene are LGHNA and YSLEER. Trimming pared 0 bases from V and 4 bases from J, leaving 12 bases between. The CDR3 consists of 15 residues. The CDR3 reads CASSQEGQGGYGYTF. The CDR3 DNA reads TGCGCCAGCAGCCAAGAGGGTCAGGGTGGCTATGGCTACACCTTC.

In its sample, this clone was seen a few times. The genes are TRBV18 and TRBJ2-3; TRBD1 might be the D (5 bases). Trimming took 6 bases from V and 4 from J, leaving 14 bases between them. The length of the CDR3 is 14 residues. From germline, CDR1 is KGHSH and CDR2 LQKENI. The CDR3 loop is CASSPPGIPDTQYF. The CDR3 DNA is TGTGCCAGCTCCCCTCCAGGGATCCCAGATACGCAGTATTTT. The full variable domain, in which reference TRBV18 and TRBJ2-3 provide the parts outside the CDR3, is NAGVMQNPRHLVRRRGQEARLRCSPMKGHSHVYWYRQLPEEGLKFMVYLQKENIIDESGMPKERFSAEFPKEGPSILRIQQVVRGDSAAYFCASSPPGIPDTQYFGPGTRLTVL.

J is TRBJ2-2 and V is TRBV7-2; D is ambiguous. Between the trimmed V and J ends, which lost 5 bases and 2 bases, there was a span of 9 bases. CDR3 size: 14 residues. The germline V gene encodes CDR1 SGHTA and CDR2 FQGNSA. The CDR3 loop reads CASSPLFNTGELFF. The CDR3 DNA follows: TGTGCCAGCAGCCCACTATTTAACACCGGGGAGCTGTTTTTT.

The chain has TRBV28 and TRBJ2-1, with 7 bases aligning to TRBD2. Germline CDR1 reads MDHEN; CDR2 reads SYDVKM. The CDR3 is made up of 13 amino acids. The V segment lost 8 bases and the J segment 3 bases; nucleotides outside the gene matches: 4. The CDR3 DNA is TGTGCCAGCGCGACGGGAGGCTACAATGAGCAGTTCTTC. This translates into CASATGGYNEQFF.

This chain joins TRBV6-1 and TRBJ2-1, with TRBD2 matching 9 bases. The CDR3 covers 15 residues. Trimming cost V 1 base and J 8 bases; bases outside gene matches: 6. Germline V gene data show CDR1 as MNHNS and CDR2 as SASEGT. In DNA, the CDR3 is TGTGCCAGCAGTGAAGTCGGTAGCGGGAGACATGAGCAGTTCTTC. This encodes CASSEVGSGRHEQFF.